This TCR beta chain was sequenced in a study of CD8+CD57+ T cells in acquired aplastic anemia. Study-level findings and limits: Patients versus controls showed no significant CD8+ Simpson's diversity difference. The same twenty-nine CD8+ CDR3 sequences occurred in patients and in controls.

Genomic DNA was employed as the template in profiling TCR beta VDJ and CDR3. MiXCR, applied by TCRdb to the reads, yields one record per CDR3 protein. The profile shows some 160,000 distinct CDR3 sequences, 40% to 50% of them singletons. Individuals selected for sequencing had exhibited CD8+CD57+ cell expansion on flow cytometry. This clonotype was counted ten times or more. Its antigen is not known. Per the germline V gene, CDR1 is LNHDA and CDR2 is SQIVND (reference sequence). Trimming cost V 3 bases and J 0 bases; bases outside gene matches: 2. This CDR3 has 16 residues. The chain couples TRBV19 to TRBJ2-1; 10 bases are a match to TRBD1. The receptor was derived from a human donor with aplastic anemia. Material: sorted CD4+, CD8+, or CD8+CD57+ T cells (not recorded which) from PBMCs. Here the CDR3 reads CASSIGTGASYNEQFF. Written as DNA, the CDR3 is TGTGCCAGTAGTATCGGGACAGGGGCCTCCTACAATGAGCAGTTCTTC.